The 3 T cell receptor beta chains in this list originate from one sample, sequenced in a study of human T cells and chemical hapten exposure. Each CDR3 protein is one row after TCRdb ran MiXCR on the RACE reads. The data hold about 130,000 distinct CDR3 sequences, with approximately 9.5% observed a single time. Documented time point: healthy volunteer bleed at 2 weeks. Total RNA extraction was carried out from unfractionated whole blood. The material sequenced was whole blood. The receptor set was obtained from a male donor in good health. Some clones in this sample may be carry-over from other donors' samples.

This clonotype was observed a few times. CDR3: CASSWSRERGTDTQYF. CDR3 coding DNA: TGTGCCAGCAGCTGGAGTCGAGAGCGGGGCACAGATACGCAGTATTTT. This chain uses TRBV5-4 with TRBJ2-3, with TRBD2 as a possible D gene (6 bases). The CDR3 is 16 amino acids. V dropped 3 bases and J dropped 1 base, with 15 bases sitting between them. Germline V lookup: CDR1 SGHNT, CDR2 YYREEE (reference sequence).

The chain combines TRBV11-1 with TRBJ1-4; no firm D call. Germline CDR1 and CDR2: SGHAT and FQDESV (reference sequence). Trimming took 4 bases from V and 0 from J, leaving 6 bases between them. The CDR3 is 14 amino acids. CDR3 in amino acids: CASSSYATNEKLFF. In DNA, the CDR3 is TGTGCCAGCAGCTCTTATGCAACTAATGAAAAACTGTTTTTT.

This clonotype has more than one count but fewer than ten. The chain uses TRBV10-3 and TRBJ2-4; TRBD1 matches at 10 bases. The germline gives CDR1 ENHRY, CDR2 SYGVKD. J lost 0 bases, V lost 6 bases, and 5 bases had no gene match. The CDR3 covers 16 residues. The CDR3 protein is CAISGTGALAKNIQYF. For the CDR3, the DNA is TGTGCCATCAGCGGGACAGGGGCTCTAGCCAAAAACATTCAGTACTTC.